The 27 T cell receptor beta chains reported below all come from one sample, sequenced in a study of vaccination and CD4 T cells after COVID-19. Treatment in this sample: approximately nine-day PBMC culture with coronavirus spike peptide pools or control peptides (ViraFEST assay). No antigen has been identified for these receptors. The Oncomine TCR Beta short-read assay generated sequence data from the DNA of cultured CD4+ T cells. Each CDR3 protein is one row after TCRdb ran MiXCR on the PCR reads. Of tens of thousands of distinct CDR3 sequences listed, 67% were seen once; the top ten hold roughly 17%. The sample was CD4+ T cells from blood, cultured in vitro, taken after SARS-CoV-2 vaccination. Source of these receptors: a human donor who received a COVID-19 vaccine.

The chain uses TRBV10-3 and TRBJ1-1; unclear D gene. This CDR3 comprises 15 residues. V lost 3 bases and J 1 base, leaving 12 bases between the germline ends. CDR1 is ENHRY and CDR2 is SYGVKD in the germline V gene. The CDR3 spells CAISDSRAENTEAFF. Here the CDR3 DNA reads TGTGCCATCAGTGATAGTAGGGCCGAGAACACTGAAGCTTTCTTT.

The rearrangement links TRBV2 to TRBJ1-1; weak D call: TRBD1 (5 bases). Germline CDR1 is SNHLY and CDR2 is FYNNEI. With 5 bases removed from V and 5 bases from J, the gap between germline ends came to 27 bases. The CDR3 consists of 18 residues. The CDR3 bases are TGTGCCAGCAGTACAGTAGATAGGTTCCTGGTTAAGGGGACTGAAGCTTTCTTT. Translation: CASSTVDRFLVKGTEAFF. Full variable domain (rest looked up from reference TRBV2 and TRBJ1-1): EPEVTQTPSHQVTQMGQEVILRCVPISNHLYFYWYRQILGQKVEFLVSFYNNEISEKSEIFDDQFSVERPDGSNFTLKIRSTKLEDSAMYFCASSTVDRFLVKGTEAFFGQGTRLTVV.

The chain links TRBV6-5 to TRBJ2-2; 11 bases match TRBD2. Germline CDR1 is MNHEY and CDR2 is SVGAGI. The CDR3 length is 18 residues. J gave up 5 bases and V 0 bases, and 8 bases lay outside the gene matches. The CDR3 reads CASSYSASGGLGTGELFF. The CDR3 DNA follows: TGTGCCAGCAGTTACTCCGCTAGCGGGGGGTTGGGAACCGGGGAGCTGTTTTTT.

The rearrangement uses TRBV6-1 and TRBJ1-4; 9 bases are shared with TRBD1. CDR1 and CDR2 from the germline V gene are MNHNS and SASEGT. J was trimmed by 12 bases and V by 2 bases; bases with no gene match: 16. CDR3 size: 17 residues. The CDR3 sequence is CASSERTGVIVRGELFF. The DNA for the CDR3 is TGTGCCAGCAGTGAAAGGACAGGGGTAATTGTGCGAGGAGAACTGTTTTTT.

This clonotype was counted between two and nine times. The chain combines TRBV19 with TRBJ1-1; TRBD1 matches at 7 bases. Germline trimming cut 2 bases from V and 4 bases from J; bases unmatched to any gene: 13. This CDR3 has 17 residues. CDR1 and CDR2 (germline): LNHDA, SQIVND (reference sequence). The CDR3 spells CASSIRGREGAPTEAFF. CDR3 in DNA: TGTGCCAGTAGTATAAGGGGGCGGGAGGGGGCCCCCACTGAAGCTTTCTTT. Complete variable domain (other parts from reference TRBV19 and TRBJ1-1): DGGITQSPKYLFRKEGQNVTLSCEQNLNHDAMYWYRQDPGQGLRLIYYSQIVNDFQKGDIAEGYSVSREKKESFPLTVTSAQKNPTAFYLCASSIRGREGAPTEAFFGQGTRLTVV.

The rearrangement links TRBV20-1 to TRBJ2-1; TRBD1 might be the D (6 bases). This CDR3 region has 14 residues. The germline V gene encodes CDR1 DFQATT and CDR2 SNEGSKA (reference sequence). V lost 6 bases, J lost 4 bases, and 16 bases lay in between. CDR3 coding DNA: TGCAGTGCCCAGAGTGAGACAGGATACAATGAGCAGTTCTTC. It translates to CSAQSETGYNEQFF.

CDR3 region: CASSLDRGRAGGQPQHF. The DNA for the CDR3 is TGTGCCAGCAGCTTGGACAGGGGGCGCGCAGGCGGGCAGCCCCAGCATTTT. This chain connects TRBV7-9 to TRBJ1-5; 11 bases agree with TRBD1. V was clipped by 3 bases and J by 7 bases; unmatched bases: 11. The CDR3 sequence is 17 residues long. The germline CDR1 and CDR2 sequences are SEHNR and FQNEAQ (reference sequence).

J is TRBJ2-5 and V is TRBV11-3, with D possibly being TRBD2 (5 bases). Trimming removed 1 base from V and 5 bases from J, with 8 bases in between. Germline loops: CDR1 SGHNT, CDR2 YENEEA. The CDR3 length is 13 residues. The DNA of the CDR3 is TGTGCCAGCAGCTTAGGAGGAGGTGAGACCCAGTACTTC. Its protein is CASSLGGGETQYF.

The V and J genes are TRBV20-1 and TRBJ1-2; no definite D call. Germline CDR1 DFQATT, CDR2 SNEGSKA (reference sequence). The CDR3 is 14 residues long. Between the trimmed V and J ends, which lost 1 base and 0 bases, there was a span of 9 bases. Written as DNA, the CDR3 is TGCAGTGCTAGAGGGGGAGACACTAACTATGGCTACACCTTC. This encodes CSARGGDTNYGYTF.

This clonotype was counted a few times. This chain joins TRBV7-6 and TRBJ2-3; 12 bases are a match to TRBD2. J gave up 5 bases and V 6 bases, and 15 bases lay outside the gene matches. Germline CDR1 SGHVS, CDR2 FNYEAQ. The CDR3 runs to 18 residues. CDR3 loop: CASREGGLAGGRGDTQYF. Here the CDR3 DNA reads TGTGCCAGCAGGGAAGGTGGTCTAGCGGGGGGGCGTGGAGATACGCAGTATTTT.

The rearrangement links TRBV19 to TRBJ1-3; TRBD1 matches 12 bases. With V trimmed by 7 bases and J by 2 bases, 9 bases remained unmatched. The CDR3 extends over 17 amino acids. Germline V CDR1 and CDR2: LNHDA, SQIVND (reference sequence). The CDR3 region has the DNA TGTGCCAGTACTAATAACCGGGACAGGGGGCCTGGAAACACCATATATTTT. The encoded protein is CASTNNRDRGPGNTIYF.

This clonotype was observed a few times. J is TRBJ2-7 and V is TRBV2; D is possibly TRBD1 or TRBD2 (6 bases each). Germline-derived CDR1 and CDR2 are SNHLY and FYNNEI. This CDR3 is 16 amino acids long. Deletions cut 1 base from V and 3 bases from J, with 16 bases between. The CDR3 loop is CASSEGGGINHYEQYF. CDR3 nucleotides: TGTGCCAGCAGTGAAGGAGGGGGGATTAACCACTACGAGCAGTACTTC.

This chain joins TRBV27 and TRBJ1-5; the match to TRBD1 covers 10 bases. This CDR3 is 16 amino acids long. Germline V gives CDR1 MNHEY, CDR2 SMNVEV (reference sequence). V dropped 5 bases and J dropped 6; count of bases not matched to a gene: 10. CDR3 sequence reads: CASSQTGGVGGQPQHF. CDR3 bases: TGTGCCAGCAGTCAGACAGGGGGCGTCGGAGGTCAGCCCCAGCATTTT.

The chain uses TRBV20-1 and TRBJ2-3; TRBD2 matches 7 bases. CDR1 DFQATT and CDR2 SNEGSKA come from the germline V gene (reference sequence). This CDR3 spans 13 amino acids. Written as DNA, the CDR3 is TGCAGCTATCGACTAGCAGGGCCCGATACGCAGTATTTT. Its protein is CSYRLAGPDTQYF.

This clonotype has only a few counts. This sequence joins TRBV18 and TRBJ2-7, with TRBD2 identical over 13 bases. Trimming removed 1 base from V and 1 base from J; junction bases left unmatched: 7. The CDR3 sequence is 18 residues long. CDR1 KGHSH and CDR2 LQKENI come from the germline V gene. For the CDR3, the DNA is TGTGCCAGCTCACCACGTGCCCGACTAGCGGGGGGTTCCTACGAGCAGTACTTC. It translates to CASSPRARLAGGSYEQYF.

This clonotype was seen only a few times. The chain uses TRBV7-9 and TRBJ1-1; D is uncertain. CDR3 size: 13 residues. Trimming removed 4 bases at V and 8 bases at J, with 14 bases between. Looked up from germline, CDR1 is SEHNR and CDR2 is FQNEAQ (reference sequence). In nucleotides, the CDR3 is TGTGCCAGCAGCTCTCTGGGTGCACAGGAAGCTTTCTTT. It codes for CASSSLGAQEAFF. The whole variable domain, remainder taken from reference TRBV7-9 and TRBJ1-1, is DTGVSQNPRHKITKRGQNVTFRCDPISEHNRLYWYRQTLGQGPEFLTYFQNEAQLEKSRLLSDRFSAERPKGSFSTLEIQRTEQGDSAMYLCASSSLGAQEAFFGQGTRLTVV.

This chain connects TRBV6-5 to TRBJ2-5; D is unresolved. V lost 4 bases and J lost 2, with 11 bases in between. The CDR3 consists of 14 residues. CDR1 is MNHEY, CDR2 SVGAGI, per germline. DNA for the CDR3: TGTGCCAGCAGTTCCCGGCCAACGCAAGAGACCCAGTACTTC. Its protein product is CASSSRPTQETQYF.

CDR3 loop: CASMKEGTEAFF. The DNA for the CDR3 is TGTGCCAGCATGAAGGAGGGGACTGAAGCTTTCTTT. The genes are TRBV2 and TRBJ1-1; D may be TRBD1 (5 bases). The CDR3 covers 12 residues. The germline V gene has CDR1 SNHLY and CDR2 FYNNEI. The V gene lost 7 bases and the J gene lost 5 bases, with 11 bases spanning the gap.

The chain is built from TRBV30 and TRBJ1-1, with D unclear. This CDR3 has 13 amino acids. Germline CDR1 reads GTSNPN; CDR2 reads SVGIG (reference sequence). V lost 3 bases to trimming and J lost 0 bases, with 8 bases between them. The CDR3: CAWRIGMNTEAFF. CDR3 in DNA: TGTGCCTGGAGGATCGGGATGAACACTGAAGCTTTCTTT. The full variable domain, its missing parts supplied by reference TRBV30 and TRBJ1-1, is SQTIHQWPATLVQPVGSPLSLECTVEGTSNPNLYWYRQAAGRGLQLLFYSVGIGQISSEVPQNLSASRPQDRQFILSSKKLLLSDSGFYLCAWRIGMNTEAFFGQGTRLTVV.

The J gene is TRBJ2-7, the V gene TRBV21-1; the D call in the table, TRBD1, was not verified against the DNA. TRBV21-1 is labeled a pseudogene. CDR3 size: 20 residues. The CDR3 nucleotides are TGTGCCAGCAGCAAAGTGTACAGTACAGGGGGGGGAGAGGCTGACTACGAGCAGTACTTC. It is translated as CASSKVYSTGGGEADYEQYF.

CDR3 residues: CASRYQGELYGYTF. The CDR3 DNA follows: TGTGCCAGCAGGTATCAGGGGGAACTTTATGGCTACACCTTC. The genes are TRBV5-4 and TRBJ1-2, with TRBD1 identical over 7 bases. Unmatched junction bases numbered 9, after V lost 5 bases and J lost 5 bases. CDR3 length: 14 amino acids. Germline lookup yields CDR1 SGHNT and CDR2 YYREEE (reference sequence).

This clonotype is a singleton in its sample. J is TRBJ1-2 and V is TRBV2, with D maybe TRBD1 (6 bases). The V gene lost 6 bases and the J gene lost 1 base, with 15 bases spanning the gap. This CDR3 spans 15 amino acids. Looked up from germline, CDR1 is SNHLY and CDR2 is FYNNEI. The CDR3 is CASRSNRVINYGYTF. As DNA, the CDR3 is TGTGCCAGCAGAAGTAACAGGGTGATTAACTATGGCTACACCTTC.

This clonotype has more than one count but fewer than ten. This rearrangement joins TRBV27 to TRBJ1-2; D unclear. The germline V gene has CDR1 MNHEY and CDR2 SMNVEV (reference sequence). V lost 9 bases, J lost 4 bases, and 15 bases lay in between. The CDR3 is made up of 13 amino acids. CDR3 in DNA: TGTGCCAGTACCTCGAGATACGCCTATGGCTACACCTTC. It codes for CASTSRYAYGYTF.

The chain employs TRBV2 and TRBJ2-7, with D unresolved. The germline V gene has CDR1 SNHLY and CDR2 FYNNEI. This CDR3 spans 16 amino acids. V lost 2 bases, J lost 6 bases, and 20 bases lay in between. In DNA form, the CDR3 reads TGTGCCAGCAGTGAACGGTCCCCCCGGGCGTCCGTCGAGCAGTACTTC. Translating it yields CASSERSPRASVEQYF.

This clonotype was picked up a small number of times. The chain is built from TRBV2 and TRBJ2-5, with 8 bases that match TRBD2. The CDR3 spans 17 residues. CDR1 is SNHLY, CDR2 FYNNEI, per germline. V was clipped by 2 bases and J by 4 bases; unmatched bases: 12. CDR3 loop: CASSEFTAGGLRETQYF. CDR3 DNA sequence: TGTGCCAGCAGTGAATTTACGGCGGGGGGCCTAAGAGAGACCCAGTACTTC.

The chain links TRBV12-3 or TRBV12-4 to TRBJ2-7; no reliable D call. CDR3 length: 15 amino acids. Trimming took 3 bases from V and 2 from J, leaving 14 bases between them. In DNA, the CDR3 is TGTGCCAGCAGTTTTCGGAGAATAAAACCCTACGAGCAGTACTTC. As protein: CASSFRRIKPYEQYF.

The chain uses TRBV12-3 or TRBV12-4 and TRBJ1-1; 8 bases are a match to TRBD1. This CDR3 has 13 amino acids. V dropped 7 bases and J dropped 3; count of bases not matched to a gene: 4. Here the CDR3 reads CASNYRGYTEAFF. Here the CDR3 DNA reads TGTGCCAGCAACTACAGGGGGTACACTGAAGCTTTCTTT.